This TCR beta chain emerged from a study of PD-1 blockade in classical Hodgkin lymphoma. Study-level results: CD4+ TCR diversity climbed significantly by C4D1, unlike CD8+ TCR diversity. Patients who responded completely had about the same baseline diversity as newly diagnosed patients. Relapsed/refractory patients reportedly had the lowest baseline TCR diversity, below newly diagnosed patients, who were below healthy donors.

Repertoires were generated with immunoSEQ multiplex PCR, while TCRdb's copy carries only in-frame clones and drops some. The table shows approximately 6,300 clones, with approximately 80% occurring only once. Points on this clone: The antigen remains unidentified.

Germline V gene sequence: CDR1 SGHDN, CDR2 FVKESK. V lost 4 bases to trimming and J lost 6 bases; unmatched junction nucleotides: 9. The CDR3 length is 16 residues. All patients experienced relapse after autologous stem cell transplantation, and brentuximab vedotin exposure was variable. The CD4+ T cells used were purified from thawed PBMCs through magnetic negative selection. This specimen consisted of CD4+ T cells from blood, obtained at baseline. The sequence was collected from a human donor with classical Hodgkin lymphoma. The V and J genes are TRBV14 and TRBJ2-5, with TRBD2 matching 12 bases. CDR3 residues: CASSRRTSGGLKTQYF. CDR3 sequence (DNA): TGTGCCAGCAGCCGCCGCACTAGCGGGGGGCTGAAGACCCAGTACTTC.